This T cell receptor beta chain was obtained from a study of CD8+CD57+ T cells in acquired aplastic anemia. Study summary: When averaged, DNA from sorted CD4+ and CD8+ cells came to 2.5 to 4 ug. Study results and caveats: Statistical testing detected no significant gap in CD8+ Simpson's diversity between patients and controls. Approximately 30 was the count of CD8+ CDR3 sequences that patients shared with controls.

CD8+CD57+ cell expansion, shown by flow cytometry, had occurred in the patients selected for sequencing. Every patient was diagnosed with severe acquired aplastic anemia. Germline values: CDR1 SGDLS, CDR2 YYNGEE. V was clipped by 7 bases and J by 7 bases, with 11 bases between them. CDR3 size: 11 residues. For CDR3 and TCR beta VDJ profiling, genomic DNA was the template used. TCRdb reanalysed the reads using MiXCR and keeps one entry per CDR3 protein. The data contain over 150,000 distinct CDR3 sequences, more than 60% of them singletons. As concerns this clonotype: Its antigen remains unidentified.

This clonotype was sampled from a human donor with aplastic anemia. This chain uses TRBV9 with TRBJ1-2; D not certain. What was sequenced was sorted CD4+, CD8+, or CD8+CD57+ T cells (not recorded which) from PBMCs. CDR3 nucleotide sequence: TGTGCCAGCCTGAGTGTGGGTGGCTACACCTTC. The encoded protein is CASLSVGGYTF.